This TCR beta chain was obtained from a study of T-cell memory formation after mild COVID-19. As concerns this clonotype: Its target is not known.

General observations from the study: The CD4+ clones that contracted clustered mainly within CM and EM, and the CD8+ clones concentrated in EMRA.

Trimming removed 3 bases from V and 7 bases from J; junction bases left unmatched: 3. The V gene's germline CDR1 is KGHDR and CDR2 SFDVKD. CDR3 size: 14 residues. From the 5' RACE reads, TCRdb called clonotypes with MiXCR, one entry per CDR3 protein. The sample lists 300,000 to 400,000 distinct CDR3 sequences, under 25% occurring once. Sequencing was performed on PBMCs or a T cell subset sorted from them (not recorded which). The V and J genes are TRBV24-1 and TRBJ2-1; TRBD1 matches 9 bases. This TCR derives from an adult woman who had mild COVID-19 (a few samples of this study predate the infection). Cell type and time point are not known. The CDR3 coding sequence is TGTGCCACCAGTGATGACAGGGGGGGAAATGAGCAGTTCTTC. Translation: CATSDDRGGNEQFF.